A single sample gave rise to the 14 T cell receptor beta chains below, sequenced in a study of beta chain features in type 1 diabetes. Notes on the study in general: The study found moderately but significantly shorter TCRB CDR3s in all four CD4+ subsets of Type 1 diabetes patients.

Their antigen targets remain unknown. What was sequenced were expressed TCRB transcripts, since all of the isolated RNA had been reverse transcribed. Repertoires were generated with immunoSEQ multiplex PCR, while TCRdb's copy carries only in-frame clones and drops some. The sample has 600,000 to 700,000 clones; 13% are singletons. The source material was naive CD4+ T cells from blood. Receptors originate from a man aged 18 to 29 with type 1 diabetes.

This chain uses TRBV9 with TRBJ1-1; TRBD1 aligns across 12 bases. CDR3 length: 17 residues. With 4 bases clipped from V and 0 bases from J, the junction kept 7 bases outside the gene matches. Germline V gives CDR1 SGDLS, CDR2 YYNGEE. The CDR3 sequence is CASSSRGTGGLNTEAFF. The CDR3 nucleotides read TGTGCCAGCAGCTCGAGGGGGACAGGGGGCTTGAACACTGAAGCTTTCTTT.

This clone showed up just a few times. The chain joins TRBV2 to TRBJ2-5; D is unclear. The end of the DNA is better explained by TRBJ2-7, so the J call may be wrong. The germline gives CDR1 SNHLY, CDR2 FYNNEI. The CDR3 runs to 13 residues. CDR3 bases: TGTGCCAGCAGTGAAGGTCGGTACTACGAGCAGTACTTC. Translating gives CASSEGRYYEQYF.

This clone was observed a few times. For the CDR3, the DNA is TGTGCCAGCTCACCACAGGGCAGCCAAGAGACCCAGTACTTC. Translating it yields CASSPQGSQETQYF. This sequence joins TRBV18 and TRBJ2-5; D is unresolved. V shed 1 base and J shed 1 base, with 7 bases lying between them. Germline loops: CDR1 KGHSH, CDR2 LQKENI. This CDR3 has 14 amino acids.

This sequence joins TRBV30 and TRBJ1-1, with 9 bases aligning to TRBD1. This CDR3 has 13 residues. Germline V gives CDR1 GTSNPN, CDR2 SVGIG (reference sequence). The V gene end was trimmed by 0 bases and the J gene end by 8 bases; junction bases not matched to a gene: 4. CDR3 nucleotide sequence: TGTGCCTGGAGTGTACAGGGGGCTTTGGAAGCTTTCTTT. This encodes CAWSVQGALEAFF.

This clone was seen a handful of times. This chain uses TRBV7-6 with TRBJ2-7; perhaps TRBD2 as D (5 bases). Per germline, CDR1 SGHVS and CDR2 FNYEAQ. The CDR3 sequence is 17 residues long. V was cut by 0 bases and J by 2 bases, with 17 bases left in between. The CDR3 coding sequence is TGTGCCAGCAGCTTAGCTGCCCGGGGTAGCACCACCTACGAGCAGTACTTC. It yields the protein CASSLAARGSTTYEQYF.

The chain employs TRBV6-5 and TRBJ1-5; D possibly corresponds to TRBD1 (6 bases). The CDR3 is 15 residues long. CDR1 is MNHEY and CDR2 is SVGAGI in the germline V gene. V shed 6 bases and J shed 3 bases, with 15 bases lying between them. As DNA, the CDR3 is TGTGCCAGCAGCCCTGGTGGGGGCCTCAATCAGCCCCAGCATTTT. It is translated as CASSPGGGLNQPQHF.

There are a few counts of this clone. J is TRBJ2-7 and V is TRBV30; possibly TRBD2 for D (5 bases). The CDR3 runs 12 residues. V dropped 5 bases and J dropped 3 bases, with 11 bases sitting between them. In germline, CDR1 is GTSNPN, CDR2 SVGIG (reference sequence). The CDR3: CAWGGWSYEQYF. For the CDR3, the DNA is TGTGCCTGGGGCGGGTGGAGCTACGAGCAGTACTTC.

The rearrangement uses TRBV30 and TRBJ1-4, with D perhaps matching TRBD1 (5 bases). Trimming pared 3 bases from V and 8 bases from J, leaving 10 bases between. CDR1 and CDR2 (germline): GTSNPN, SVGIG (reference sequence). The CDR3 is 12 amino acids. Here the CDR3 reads CAWSPGTEKLFF. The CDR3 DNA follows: TGTGCCTGGAGCCCCGGGACGGAAAAACTGTTTTTT.

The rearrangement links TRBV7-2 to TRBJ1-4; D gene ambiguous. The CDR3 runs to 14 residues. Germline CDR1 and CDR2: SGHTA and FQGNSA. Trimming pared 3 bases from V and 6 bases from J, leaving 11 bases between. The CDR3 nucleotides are TGTGCCAGCAGCTTGTTCGGTGTGGATGAAAAACTGTTTTTT. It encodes CASSLFGVDEKLFF.

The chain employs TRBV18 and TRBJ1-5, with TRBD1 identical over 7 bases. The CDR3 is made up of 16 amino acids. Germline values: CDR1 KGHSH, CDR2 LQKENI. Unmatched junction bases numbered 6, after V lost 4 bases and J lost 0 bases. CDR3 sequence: CASSRDSSSSNQPQHF. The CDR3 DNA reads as TGTGCCAGCTCACGGGACAGCTCGAGTAGCAATCAGCCCCAGCATTTT. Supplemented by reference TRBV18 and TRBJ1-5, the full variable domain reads NAGVMQNPRHLVRRRGQEARLRCSPMKGHSHVYWYRQLPEEGLKFMVYLQKENIIDESGMPKERFSAEFPKEGPSILRIQQVVRGDSAAYFCASSRDSSSSNQPQHFGDGTRLSIL.

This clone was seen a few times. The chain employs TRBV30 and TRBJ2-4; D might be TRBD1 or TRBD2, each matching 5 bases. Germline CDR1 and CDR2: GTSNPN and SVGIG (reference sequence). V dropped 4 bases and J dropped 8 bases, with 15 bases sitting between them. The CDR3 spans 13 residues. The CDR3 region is CAWTPILGDIQYF. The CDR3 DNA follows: TGTGCCTGGACCCCTATCCTGGGGGACATTCAGTACTTC.

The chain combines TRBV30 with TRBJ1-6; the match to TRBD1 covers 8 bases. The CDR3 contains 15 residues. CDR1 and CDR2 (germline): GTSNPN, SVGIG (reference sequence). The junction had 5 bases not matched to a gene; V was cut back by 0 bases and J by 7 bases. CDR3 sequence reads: CAWSVLPGGNSPLHF. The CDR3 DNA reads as TGTGCCTGGAGTGTATTGCCAGGGGGCAATTCACCCCTCCACTTT.

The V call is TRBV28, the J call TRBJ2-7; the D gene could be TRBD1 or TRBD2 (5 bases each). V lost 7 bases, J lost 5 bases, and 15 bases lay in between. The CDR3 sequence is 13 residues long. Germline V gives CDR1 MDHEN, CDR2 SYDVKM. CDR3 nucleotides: TGTGCCAGCACGAAAACGGGGCGGAACGAGCAGTACTTC. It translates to CASTKTGRNEQYF.

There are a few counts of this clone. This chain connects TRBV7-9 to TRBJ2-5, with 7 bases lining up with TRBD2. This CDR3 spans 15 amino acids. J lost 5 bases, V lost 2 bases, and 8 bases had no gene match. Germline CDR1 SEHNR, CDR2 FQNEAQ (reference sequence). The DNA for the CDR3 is TGTGCCAGCAGCTTAATCCGGGGGGATGTGGAGACCCAGTACTTC. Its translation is CASSLIRGDVETQYF.